These 31 T cell receptor beta chains originate from one sample sequenced in a study of identical twins. One entry per CDR3 protein results from TCRdb running MiXCR on the 5' RACE reads. The data hold around 230,000 distinct CDR3 sequences, with about 6.7% observed a single time. This same sample was also part of a study on T cells expressing NK-cell markers.

The specimen sequenced was CD8+ T cells sorted from blood. These receptors were collected from a woman between 18 and 29 years old in good health.

This clonotype has only a few counts. V and J are TRBV6-5 and TRBJ1-4; no definite D call. The CDR3 loop spans 12 amino acids. Germline V gives CDR1 MNHEY, CDR2 SVGAGI. V was clipped by 6 bases and J by 8 bases, with 10 bases between them. The CDR3 here is CASRGSAEKLFF. The CDR3 bases are TGTGCCAGCAGGGGTTCTGCCGAAAAACTGTTTTTT.

Ten or more counts support this clonotype. The V and J genes are TRBV7-9 and TRBJ2-7; 10 bases line up with TRBD1. Germline V gives CDR1 SEHNR, CDR2 FQNEAQ (reference sequence). CDR3 length: 15 amino acids. V lost 5 bases to trimming and J lost 3 bases; unmatched junction nucleotides: 7. The CDR3 DNA reads TGTGCCAGCAGCCCGACAGGGGGCTCTTTCTACGAGCAGTACTTC. This gives the protein CASSPTGGSFYEQYF.

The table lists this clonotype with many counts. This rearrangement joins TRBV12-3 or TRBV12-4 to TRBJ2-3; 9 positions match TRBD2. After removal of 5 bases from V and 7 bases from J, the junction contained 16 bases not matched to a gene. This CDR3 contains 17 residues. As DNA, the CDR3 is TGTGCCAGCAGTGACCCGGCGACTAGCGGAGTCACGAATACGCAGTATTTT. It is translated as CASSDPATSGVTNTQYF.

This rearrangement joins TRBV7-8 to TRBJ1-5; D perhaps matches TRBD1 (5 bases). Germline lookup yields CDR1 SGHVS and CDR2 FQNEAQ. Between the trimmed V and J ends, which lost 7 bases and 9 bases, there was a span of 25 bases. The length of the CDR3 is 16 residues. The CDR3 sequence is CASIPGRLQGARPQHF. DNA for the CDR3: TGTGCCAGCATCCCGGGTAGACTCCAAGGGGCTAGGCCCCAGCATTTT.

The chain couples TRBV19 to TRBJ2-7, with a weak D call TRBD2 (6 bases). Trimming stripped 9 bases from V and 0 bases from J, with 18 bases between. Per germline, CDR1 LNHDA and CDR2 SQIVND (reference sequence). CDR3 size: 15 residues. The CDR3 DNA reads as TGTGCCAGCAGAGAGGGAGGACTCCTCTCCTACGAGCAGTACTTC. Translating gives CASREGGLLSYEQYF. Variable domain in full (rest from reference TRBV19 and TRBJ2-7): DGGITQSPKYLFRKEGQNVTLSCEQNLNHDAMYWYRQDPGQGLRLIYYSQIVNDFQKGDIAEGYSVSREKKESFPLTVTSAQKNPTAFYLCASREGGLLSYEQYFGPGTRLTVT.

This clonotype appeared many times. The chain has TRBV6-5 and TRBJ1-2, with D unresolved. The CDR3 has 18 amino acids. The germline V and J ends were trimmed by 0 bases and 6 bases, with 23 bases remaining between them. CDR1 and CDR2 from the germline V gene are MNHEY and SVGAGI. As DNA, the CDR3 is TGTGCCAGCAGTTACTCGAAGGCTTGGGTTACAGACCGTAATGGCTACACCTTC. It yields the protein CASSYSKAWVTDRNGYTF.

The chain uses TRBV5-1 and TRBJ2-1; D ambiguous. The ends were cut back, 4 bases at V and 0 bases at J, with 17 bases in the middle. The CDR3 is made up of 17 amino acids. Germline-derived CDR1 and CDR2 are SGHRS and YFSETQ. This CDR3 is CASSPVQSRSSYNEQFF. The CDR3, as DNA: TGCGCCAGCAGCCCGGTGCAGTCTAGGAGCTCCTACAATGAGCAGTTCTTC.

The chain recombines TRBV27 with TRBJ1-2; the D gene is possibly TRBD1 (5 bases). Germline V CDR1 and CDR2: MNHEY, SMNVEV (reference sequence). The V end lost 6 bases, the J end lost 8 bases, and 10 bases lay between the germline ends. The CDR3 runs to 11 residues. The CDR3 sequence: CASSPGLGYTF. The CDR3 coding sequence is TGTGCCAGCAGCCCAGGGTTGGGCTACACCTTC.

The chain recombines TRBV5-6 with TRBJ2-7, with 9 bases fitting TRBD1. Looked up from germline, CDR1 is SGHDT and CDR2 is YYEEEE. After removal of 0 bases from V and 9 bases from J, the junction contained 7 bases not matched to a gene. There are 14 residues in the CDR3. The CDR3 DNA sequence: TGTGCCAGCAGCTTGGGCTTGGGACAGGGTGGGCAGTACTTC. This encodes CASSLGLGQGGQYF.

The chain joins TRBV7-9 to TRBJ2-7; unclear D gene. Trimming shortened V by 2 bases and J by 1 base, and 6 bases separated the two germline ends. The CDR3 loop spans 13 amino acids. Per the germline V gene, CDR1 is SEHNR and CDR2 is FQNEAQ (reference sequence). The CDR3 region is CASSLLQSYEQYF. CDR3 in DNA: TGTGCCAGCAGCTTATTGCAGTCCTACGAGCAGTACTTC.

The chain uses TRBV6-4 and TRBJ2-3, with a weak D call TRBD1 (5 bases). The CDR3 runs 16 residues. Germline V lookup: CDR1 MRHNA, CDR2 SNTAGT. V lost 0 bases and J 2 bases, leaving 12 bases between the germline ends. CDR3 DNA: TGTGCCAGCAGTGACTCAGGCTTGACAGACACAGATACGCAGTATTTT. This encodes CASSDSGLTDTDTQYF.

The chain combines TRBV7-8 with TRBJ1-5, with unresolved D. Looked up from germline, CDR1 is SGHVS and CDR2 is FQNEAQ. This CDR3 has 13 residues. The ends were cut back, 0 bases at V and 7 bases at J, with 7 bases in the middle. The CDR3 sequence: CASSLAVQQPQHF. The CDR3 region has the DNA TGTGCCAGCAGCTTAGCGGTACAACAGCCCCAGCATTTT.

The sample holds a few counts of this clonotype. The chain couples TRBV25-1 to TRBJ1-2; the D is unclear. There are 12 residues in the CDR3. V was shortened by 5 bases and J by 2 bases, with 6 bases between the two germline ends. The V gene's germline CDR1 is MGHDK and CDR2 SYGVNS. CDR3 bases: TGTGCCAGCAGTCGCTCCAACTATGGCTACACCTTC. Translation gives CASSRSNYGYTF.

This clonotype was counted many times. V and J are TRBV11-2 and TRBJ1-2, with a possible D match to TRBD1 (6 bases). This CDR3 region has 17 residues. The germline CDR1 and CDR2 sequences are SGHAT and FQNNGV. Between the trimmed V and J ends, which lost 8 bases and 0 bases, there was a span of 22 bases. The CDR3: CASVSGGEDSSNYGYTF. CDR3 DNA: TGTGCCAGCGTCTCCGGTGGGGAGGACAGTTCTAACTATGGCTACACCTTC.

This clonotype appeared many times. The chain employs TRBV14 and TRBJ2-5; possible D gene TRBD2, 5 bases. This CDR3 spans 14 amino acids. Trimming left V 4 bases short and J 4 bases short, with 13 bases between. Germline lookup yields CDR1 SGHDN and CDR2 FVKESK. In nucleotides, the CDR3 is TGTGCCAGCAGCCCCGAACTAGGAGCAGAGACCCAGTACTTC. This sequence encodes CASSPELGAETQYF.

This clonotype occurred many times. The rearrangement joins TRBV7-9 to TRBJ1-4; D is perhaps TRBD1 (5 bases). V was pared by 1 base and J by 2 bases, with 11 bases between. The CDR3 has 16 residues. Germline V lookup: CDR1 SEHNR, CDR2 FQNEAQ (reference sequence). CDR3 residues: CASSLGTRGTNEKLFF. The CDR3 coding sequence is TGTGCCAGCAGCTTAGGGACACGCGGGACTAATGAAAAACTGTTTTTT.

This clonotype was recorded a few times. The J gene is TRBJ2-5, the V gene TRBV7-2; D perhaps matches TRBD1 (5 bases). The V end lost 7 bases, the J end lost 5 bases, and 20 bases lay between the germline ends. The CDR3 is 15 residues long. Germline CDR1 reads SGHTA; CDR2 reads FQGNSA. For the CDR3, the DNA is TGTGCCAGCAAAAGCAAGGGGCGGTCCAGGGAGACCCAGTACTTC. This sequence encodes CASKSKGRSRETQYF. The variable domain in full, completed from reference TRBV7-2 and TRBJ2-5, reads GAGVSQSPSNKVTEKGKDVELRCDPISGHTALYWYRQSLGQGLEFLIYFQGNSAPDKSGLPSDRFSAERTGGSVSTLTIQRTQQEDSAVYLCASKSKGRSRETQYFGPGTRLLVL.

The chain couples TRBV4-3 to TRBJ2-1; the match to TRBD2 covers 10 bases. The CDR3 is made up of 16 amino acids. V gave up 5 bases and J gave up 6 bases; unmatched junction bases: 10. Germline assignment: CDR1 LGHNA and CDR2 YSLEER. CDR3 sequence reads: CASSGRTSGLSNEQFF. CDR3 nucleotide sequence: TGCGCCAGCAGCGGACGGACTAGCGGACTTTCCAATGAGCAGTTCTTC.

This clonotype was recorded a few times. This chain connects TRBV9 to TRBJ2-1; no clear D. CDR1 SGDLS and CDR2 YYNGEE come from the germline V gene. The CDR3 runs to 13 residues. V was shortened by 4 bases and J by 7 bases, with 12 bases between the two germline ends. The CDR3 here is CASSITSRNEQFF. Here the CDR3 DNA reads TGTGCCAGCAGCATTACTTCTCGAAATGAGCAGTTCTTC. Together with reference TRBV9 and TRBJ2-1, the CDR3 gives the full variable domain: DSGVTQTPKHLITATGQRVTLRCSPRSGDLSVYWYQQSLDQGLQFLIQYYNGEERAKGNILERFSAQQFPDLHSELNLSSLELGDSALYFCASSITSRNEQFFGPGTRLTVL.

The chain couples TRBV10-3 to TRBJ2-3; 9 bases match TRBD2. From germline, CDR1 is ENHRY and CDR2 SYGVKD. The CDR3 covers 17 residues. J was trimmed by 0 bases and V by 7 bases; bases with no gene match: 11. This CDR3 is CAIMNPGTSSSTDTQYF. The CDR3 nucleotides are TGTGCCATCATGAACCCAGGGACTAGCAGTAGCACAGATACGCAGTATTTT.

This clonotype was counted only a few times. The J gene is TRBJ2-1, the V gene TRBV29-1, with 8 bases matching TRBD1. Germline V gives CDR1 SQVTM, CDR2 ANQGSEA. Trimming took 4 bases from V and 4 from J; bases not matched to a gene: 6. CDR3 length equals 14 residues. CDR3 sequence: CSVADRAMYNEQFF. For the CDR3, the DNA is TGCAGCGTTGCGGACAGGGCGATGTACAATGAGCAGTTCTTC.

In its sample, this clonotype was seen a few times. This chain joins TRBV6-1 and TRBJ2-7; TRBD1 is a possible D gene (6 bases). The CDR3 is 17 amino acids. Looked up from germline, CDR1 is MNHNS and CDR2 is SASEGT. V gave up 6 bases and J gave up 5 bases, with 26 bases separating them. This chain's CDR3 is CASSPAFDRRGPDEQYF. The CDR3 DNA is TGTGCCAGCAGCCCAGCTTTCGACAGGCGCGGACCAGACGAGCAGTACTTC.

This clonotype was seen a few times. The chain has TRBV4-3 and TRBJ2-7; 9 positions match TRBD2. The V gene's germline CDR1 is LGHNA and CDR2 YSLEER. The CDR3 is made up of 16 amino acids. Trimming cost V 0 bases and J 0 bases; bases outside gene matches: 3. CDR3 nucleotides: TGCGCCAGCAGCCAAGATCTAGCGGGGATCTCCTACGAGCAGTACTTC. This sequence encodes CASSQDLAGISYEQYF.

This clonotype was seen a few times. The V gene is TRBV19, the J gene TRBJ2-1, with a possible D match to TRBD2 (5 bases). Germline assignment: CDR1 LNHDA and CDR2 SQIVND (reference sequence). The CDR3 is made up of 13 amino acids. With 3 bases removed from V and 7 bases from J, the gap between germline ends came to 10 bases. The CDR3 DNA reads TGTGCCAGTAGTATCCGGACTCCTAATGAGCAGTTCTTC. Translated, it gives CASSIRTPNEQFF.

This clonotype was detected ten times or more. DNA of the CDR3: TGTGCCAGCAGCGATAGCGGGAGTGGAGAGACCCAGTACTTC. It translates to CASSDSGSGETQYF. The rearrangement uses TRBV2 and TRBJ2-5; TRBD2 aligns across 9 bases. Germline loops: CDR1 SNHLY, CDR2 FYNNEI. The CDR3 is made up of 14 amino acids. With 6 bases clipped from V and 4 bases from J, the junction kept 6 bases outside the gene matches.

This chain uses TRBV23-1 with TRBJ2-5, with TRBD1 as a possible D gene (5 bases). TRBV23-1 is sorted into the ORF group, with uncertain function. V was clipped by 2 bases and J by 1 base, with 8 bases between them. CDR3 length equals 14 residues. DNA of the CDR3: TGCGCCAGCAGTCAAGAGGACACCCAAGAGACCCAGTACTTC. Protein: CASSQEDTQETQYF.

This chain connects TRBV13 to TRBJ1-4, with 7 bases matching TRBD1. This CDR3 comprises 13 residues. Per germline, CDR1 PRHDT and CDR2 FYEKMQ (reference sequence). With 4 bases clipped from V and 7 bases from J, the junction kept 3 bases outside the gene matches. Written as DNA, the CDR3 is TGTGCCAGCAGCTGGGGACAGAGTGAAAAACTGTTTTTT. Translation: CASSWGQSEKLFF.

This clonotype turned up a few times. The J gene is TRBJ1-1, the V gene TRBV7-6; D is unclear. Germline assignment: CDR1 SGHVS and CDR2 FNYEAQ. V lost 0 bases and J 1 base, leaving 15 bases between the germline ends. This CDR3 comprises 17 residues. The CDR3 DNA is TGTGCCAGCAGCTTAGCGGGGTGGGGAAGAGGGAACACTGAAGCTTTCTTT. Translating gives CASSLAGWGRGNTEAFF.

The J gene is TRBJ2-7, the V gene TRBV4-1, with 10 bases identical to TRBD1. After removal of 0 bases from V and 6 bases from J, the junction contained 5 bases not matched to a gene. Germline values: CDR1 MGHRA, CDR2 YSYEKL. The CDR3 has 15 residues. The CDR3 DNA follows: TGCGCCAGCAGCCAAGAGAGGGACAGGGGCCTCGAGCAGTACTTC. Encoded protein: CASSQERDRGLEQYF.

This clonotype was found many times. The rearrangement joins TRBV20-1 to TRBJ2-1, with TRBD2 matching 12 bases. The germline CDR1 and CDR2 sequences are DFQATT and SNEGSKA (reference sequence). The J segment lost 5 bases and the V segment lost 5 bases, leaving 7 bases of the junction unmatched. The CDR3 extends over 15 amino acids. CDR3 region: CSAVILAGGHNEQFF. DNA for the CDR3: TGCAGTGCTGTTATTCTAGCGGGAGGGCACAATGAGCAGTTCTTC.

The chain recombines TRBV29-1 with TRBJ2-2; no clear D. Germline V CDR1 and CDR2: SQVTM, ANQGSEA. V was pared by 3 bases and J by 6 bases, with 5 bases between. The CDR3 sequence is 11 residues long. CDR3 bases: TGCAGCGTTGAGTTGTCCGGGGAGCTGTTTTTT. Amino acid sequence: CSVELSGELFF.